This T cell receptor (beta chain) was captured in a study of shared clonotypes between healthy human individuals. Study-level information: Per-donor plates numbered three CD4 naive, three CD4 memory, two CD8 naive and one CD8 memory.

There are 12 residues in the CDR3. Between the trimmed V and J ends, which lost 7 bases and 10 bases, there was a span of 14 bases. The germline V gene encodes CDR1 SEHNR and CDR2 FQNEAQ (reference sequence). Naive CD8 cells lacked CD45RO, underwent positive selection for CCR7 and left out terminally differentiated effector memory CD45RA+ cells. TCRdb keeps only in-frame clones here, not all; method: immunoSEQ multiplex PCR. Of about 2 million clones listed, around 96% are singletons. The sample comprised naive CD8+ T cells sorted from blood. This chain uses TRBV7-9 with TRBJ2-4; TRBD2 might be the D (5 bases). The sequence was collected from a man aged 18 to 30 in good health. The CDR3 loop reads CASTPSGEIQYF. For the CDR3, the DNA is TGTGCCAGCACTCCTTCCGGGGAGATTCAGTACTTC.